This is a list of T cell receptor beta chains from one sample in a study of T cell responses to AZD1222 COVID-19 vaccine. The method was immunoSEQ multiplex PCR; TCRdb's version includes in-frame clones alone and lacks a portion of them. The table shows about 76,000 clones, with 88% occurring only once. Sample: peripheral blood, taken on day 0 of MenACWY control vaccination. The receptors derive from an adult in good health. CDR3s include the opening cysteine and the closing phenylalanine or tryptophan. The D gene is left open where the match is weak. Size values are once, few and many counts, or a class for expanded clones, and some rows have none.

>TRBD1|TRBV24-1|TRBJ1-2|-
TGTGCCACCAGCGCCGTAGACAGGGACTCTGGCTACACCTTC
CATSAVDRDSGYTF
>TRBD1|TRBV5-5|TRBJ2-1|once
TGTGCCAGCAACAAGGGACAGGGACCCTACAATGAGCAGTTCTTC
CASNKGQGPYNEQFF
>TRBD2|TRBV27|TRBJ2-7|-
TGTGCCAGCAGTCCGCCCTCTCTAGCGGGAGGACGCGAGCAGTACTTC
CASSPPSLAGGREQYF
>TRBD2|TRBV7-3|TRBJ2-5|-
TGTGCCAGCAGCTTTGGACTAGCGGGTCAAGAGACCCAGTACTTC
CASSFGLAGQETQYF
>-|TRBV28|TRBJ1-4|-
TGTGCCAGCACCCCGGGAGGGGTGGTAGATGAAAAACTGTTTTTT
CASTPGGVVDEKLFF
>-|TRBV5-1|TRBJ1-6|-
TGCGCCAGCTCCGGCGGGGTTCGTTGGAATTCACCCCTCCACTTT
CASSGGVRWNSPLHF
>-|TRBV9|TRBJ2-3|-
TGTGCCAGCAGCGTACGGCTAGAAATGGATACGCAGTATTTT
CASSVRLEMDTQYF
>-|TRBV9|TRBJ2-7|few
TGTGCCAGCAGCGTAGTATTAGGGATGGAGCAGTACTTC
CASSVVLGMEQYF
>TRBD1|TRBV5-4|TRBJ1-5|-
TGTGCCAGCAGCCTACAGGGGGCGATTCAGCCCCAGCATTTT
CASSLQGAIQPQHF
>-|TRBV30|TRBJ2-1|-
TGTGCCTGGAGTGTACAGGGCCTGGAGGGGTTCTTC
CAWSVQGLEGFF
>-|TRBV6-4|TRBJ2-2|few
TGTGCCAGCAGTGAGTTTTCCTCTGACGCCGGGGAGCTGTTTTTT
CASSEFSSDAGELFF
>-|TRBV12-3/TRBV12-4|TRBJ1-5|-
TGTGCCAGCGCTACTATGGGCAATCAGCCCCAGCATTTT
CASATMGNQPQHF
>-|TRBV28|TRBJ1-2|-
TGTGCCAGCATCTCGGGAGAGAACTATGGCTACACCTTC
CASISGENYGYTF
>-|TRBV16|TRBJ2-5|-
TGTGCCAGCAGCCGGTCCCGAGACGACCGTCCGTACTTC
CASSRSRDDRPYF
>-|TRBV6-5|TRBJ2-1|-
TGTGCCAGCCGGAGCGGTTACAATGAGCAGTTCTTC
CASRSGYNEQFF
>-|TRBV5-5|TRBJ1-1|-
TGTGCCAGCAGCTTGATAACCGATACTGAAGCTTTCTTT
CASSLITDTEAFF
>-|TRBV3-1/TRBV3-2|TRBJ1-4|-
TGTGCCAGCAGCCGATCTGGGGGCGCTAATGAAAAACTGTTTTTT
CASSRSGGANEKLFF
>TRBD1|TRBV6-2/TRBV6-3|TRBJ2-2|-
TGTGCCAGCAGCCGAACAGGGGCAGGTAACACCGGGGAGCTGTTTTTT
CASSRTGAGNTGELFF
>TRBD2|TRBV28|TRBJ2-5|-
TGTGCCAGCAGTTTAATGCGGGAGGGCCGAGAGACCCAGTACTTC
CASSLMREGRETQYF
>-|TRBV6-5|TRBJ2-1|-
TGTGCCAGCAGCCATGGGGGAAACAATGAGCAGTTCTTC
CASSHGGNNEQFF
>-|TRBV4-3|TRBJ1-2|-
TGCGCCAGCAGCCAAGAGGTGGACGGAGATCCCTATGGCTACACCTTC
CASSQEVDGDPYGYTF
>TRBD1|TRBV19|TRBJ2-3|-
TGTGCCAGTAGTGGGGACAGGGTGTCCGGCACAGATACGCAGTATTTT
CASSGDRVSGTDTQYF
>-|TRBV11-2|TRBJ2-3|-
TGTGCCAGCAGCTTAGACAGGGATGGAGATACGCAGTATTTT
CASSLDRDGDTQYF
>TRBD2|TRBV28|TRBJ2-7|-
TGTGCCAGCAGCCTGGAATCCACAGACCCGGGACTAGCGGGAGAGTGGTACGAGCAGTACTTC
CASSLESTDPGLAGEWYEQYF
>-|TRBV19|TRBJ1-2|few
TGTGCCAGTAGTGTCGACAATGGGGGCTATGGCTACACCTTC
CASSVDNGGYGYTF
>-|TRBV5-6|TRBJ1-2|-
TGTGCCAGCAGCTTGGGGCTAGGGGGAAATGGCTACACCTTC
CASSLGLGGNGYTF
>-|TRBV28|TRBJ1-1|-
TGTGCCAGCATGGGAGTTATCACAGGGATCATCAGTGAAGCTTTCTTT
CASMGVITGIISEAFF
>-|TRBV15|TRBJ1-5|-
TGTGCCACCAGCAGAGTCGGCAGTGCGGGGGTAGGCAATCAGCCCCAGCATTTT
CATSRVGSAGVGNQPQHF
>-|TRBV18|TRBJ1-3|once
TGTGCCAGCTCACCGGGCGTGGGACAAGAGGCTGGAAACACCATATATTTT
CASSPGVGQEAGNTIYF